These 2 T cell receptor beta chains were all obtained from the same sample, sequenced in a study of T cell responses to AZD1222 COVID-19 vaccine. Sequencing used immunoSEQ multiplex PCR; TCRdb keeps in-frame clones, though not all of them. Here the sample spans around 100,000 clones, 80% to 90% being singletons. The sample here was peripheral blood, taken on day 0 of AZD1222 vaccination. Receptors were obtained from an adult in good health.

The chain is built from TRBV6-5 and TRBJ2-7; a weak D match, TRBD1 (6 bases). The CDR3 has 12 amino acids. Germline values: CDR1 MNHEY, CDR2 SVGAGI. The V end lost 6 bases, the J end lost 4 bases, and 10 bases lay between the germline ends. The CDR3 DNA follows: TGTGCCAGCAGACAGGGCCTTTACGAGCAGTACTTC. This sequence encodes CASRQGLYEQYF.

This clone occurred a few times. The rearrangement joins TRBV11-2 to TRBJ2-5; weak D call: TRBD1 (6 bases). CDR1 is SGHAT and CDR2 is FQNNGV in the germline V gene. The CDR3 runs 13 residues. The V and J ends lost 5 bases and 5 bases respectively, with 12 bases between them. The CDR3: CASSLRQVETQYF. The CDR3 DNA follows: TGTGCCAGCAGCCTCAGACAGGTGGAGACCCAGTACTTC.